Here is one TCR beta chain with its context. Its antigen is undetermined. This specimen belongs to a study of T cell responses to AZD1222 COVID-19 vaccine. Regarding the study as a whole: Spike regions recognized by vaccine-associated CD4 TCRs spanned the protein, led by 160-218 and 743-854. Donors were largely white British and mainly female; clonal diversity was possibly underestimated. When two AZD1222 doses had been given, Spike-specific TCR breadth and depth rose.

Produced via immunoSEQ multiplex PCR; TCRdb's table is partial and in-frame only. In the table there are some 180,000 clones, 90% to 95% of which are singletons. The germline V gene encodes CDR1 SGDLS and CDR2 YYNGEE. The V and J ends lost 3 bases and 1 base, in that order; junction bases with no gene match: 7. This CDR3 has 16 residues. This clonotype originated in an adult who received the MenACWY meningococcal vaccine as a control. The chain uses TRBV9 and TRBJ2-3; 8 bases align to TRBD1. This sample comprised peripheral blood, obtained 28 days after the second dose of the MenACWY control vaccine. The CDR3 DNA reads TGTGCCAGCAGCGACTCCTTGACAGGGGGCACAGATACGCAGTATTTT. This codes for CASSDSLTGGTDTQYF. The entire variable domain, with the rest obtained from reference TRBV9 and TRBJ2-3, is as follows: DSGVTQTPKHLITATGQRVTLRCSPRSGDLSVYWYQQSLDQGLQFLIQYYNGEERAKGNILERFSAQQFPDLHSELNLSSLELGDSALYFCASSDSLTGGTDTQYFGPGTRLTVL.